The T cell receptor (beta chain) under discussion was sequenced for a study of blood T cell repertoires in COVID-19. In the study overall: Samples taken during acute and convalescent COVID-19 were collected in the United States, Italy and Spain.

The CDR3 contains 15 residues. Looked up from germline, CDR1 is SGHTA and CDR2 is FQGNSA. Trimming took 5 bases from V and 6 from J; bases not matched to a gene: 11. Profiled with immunoSEQ multiplex PCR; TCRdb holds only in-frame clones, not every one. Altogether 150,000 to 200,000 clones are present, 80% to 85% being singletons, with the ten largest covering more than 3%. The chain carries TRBV7-2 and TRBJ2-3; 7 nucleotides agree with TRBD2. Sequencing was carried out using PBMCs or T cells enriched from blood (not recorded which). This TCR derives from a woman aged 25 to 39 who had been exposed to COVID-19. The CDR3 coding sequence is TGTGCCAGCAGCGCCGTCTTCGCGGGGGTTGATACGCAGTATTTT. Translating gives CASSAVFAGVDTQYF.